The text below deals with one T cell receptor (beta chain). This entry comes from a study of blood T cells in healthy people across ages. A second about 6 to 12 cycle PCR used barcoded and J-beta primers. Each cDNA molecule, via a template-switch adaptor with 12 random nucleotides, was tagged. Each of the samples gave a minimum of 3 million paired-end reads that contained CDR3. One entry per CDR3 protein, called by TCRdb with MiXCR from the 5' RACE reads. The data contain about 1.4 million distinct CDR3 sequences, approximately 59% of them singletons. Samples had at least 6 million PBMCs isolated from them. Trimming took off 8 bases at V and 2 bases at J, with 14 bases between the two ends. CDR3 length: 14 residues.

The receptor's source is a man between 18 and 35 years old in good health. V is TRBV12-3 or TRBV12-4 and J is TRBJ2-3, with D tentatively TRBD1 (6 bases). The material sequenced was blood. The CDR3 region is CASSYRDATDTQYF. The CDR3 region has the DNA TGTGCCAGCTCATACAGGGATGCCACAGATACGCAGTATTTT.